The source of this TCR beta chain is a study of early T cells in non-severe SARS-CoV-2 infection. Overall study context: Sequencing was performed on bulk RNA from unsorted whole blood, leaving chains unpaired.

Individual cDNA molecules were tagged with unique molecular identifiers. Each CDR3 protein is one row after TCRdb ran MiXCR on the 5' RACE reads. The sample shows about 98,000 distinct CDR3 sequences, 9.5% to 11% of them seen only once. The study, taken as a whole, reports: Anti-spike CD8 responses were favored by VDJdb matching, which missed private and CD4 specificities.

For this clonotype: Its target is not known.

Germline values: CDR1 SGHRS, CDR2 YFSETQ. The CDR3 runs to 16 residues. With V trimmed by 0 bases and J by 1 base, 4 bases remained unmatched. This TCR was sampled from an adult who was a healthcare worker with PCR-confirmed SARS-CoV-2 infection or an uninfected control (not recorded which). This chain links TRBV5-1 with TRBJ2-3; TRBD2 aligns across 8 bases. The sequenced sample consisted of whole blood. Here the CDR3 reads CASSLGISGGTDTQYF. In nucleotides, the CDR3 is TGCGCCAGCAGCTTGGGGATTAGCGGGGGCACAGATACGCAGTATTTT.